This T cell receptor (beta chain) was retrieved from a study of sequential checkpoint blockade in melanoma. Stated treatment: randomized to nivolumab then ipilimumab (arm A) or the reverse (arm B). Here immunoSEQ multiplex PCR was the method, and the copy in TCRdb shows in-frame clones only, minus some. The table records more than 8,000 clones, around 60% of them present only once. The germline gives CDR1 LNHNV, CDR2 YYDKDF (reference sequence). V lost 1 base and J 4 bases, leaving 13 bases between the germline ends. The length of the CDR3 is 15 residues. The chain combines TRBV15 with TRBJ1-1, with D perhaps matching TRBD1 (5 bases). The TCR comes from a human donor with melanoma. Sequencing used CD8+ T cells sorted from blood (inferred from file names), obtained from a patient given nivolumab and ipilimumab in sequence. The CDR3 nucleotides are TGTGCCACCAGCAGAGTCACCGGGGGGGGCACTGAAGCTTTCTTT. It is translated as CATSRVTGGGTEAFF.